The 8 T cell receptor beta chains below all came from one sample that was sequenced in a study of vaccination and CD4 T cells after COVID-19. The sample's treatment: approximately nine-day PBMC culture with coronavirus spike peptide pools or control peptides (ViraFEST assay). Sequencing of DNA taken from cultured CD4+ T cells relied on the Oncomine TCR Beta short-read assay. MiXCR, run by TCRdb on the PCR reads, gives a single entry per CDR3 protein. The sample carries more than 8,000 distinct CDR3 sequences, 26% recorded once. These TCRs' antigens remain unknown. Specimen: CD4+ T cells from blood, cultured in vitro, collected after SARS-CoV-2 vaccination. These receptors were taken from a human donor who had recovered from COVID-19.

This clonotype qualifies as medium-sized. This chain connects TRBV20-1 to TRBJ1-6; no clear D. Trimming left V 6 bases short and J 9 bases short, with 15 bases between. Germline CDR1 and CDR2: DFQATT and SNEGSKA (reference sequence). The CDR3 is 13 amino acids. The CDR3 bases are TGCAGTGCATCCGAGGTCAGCGGTTCACCCCTCCACTTT. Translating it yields CSASEVSGSPLHF.

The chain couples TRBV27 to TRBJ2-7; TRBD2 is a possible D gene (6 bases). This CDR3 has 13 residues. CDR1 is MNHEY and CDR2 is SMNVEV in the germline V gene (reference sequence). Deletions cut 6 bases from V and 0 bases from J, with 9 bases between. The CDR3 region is CASRRDSSYEQYF. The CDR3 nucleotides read TGTGCCAGCAGGCGGGACTCCTCCTACGAGCAGTACTTC.

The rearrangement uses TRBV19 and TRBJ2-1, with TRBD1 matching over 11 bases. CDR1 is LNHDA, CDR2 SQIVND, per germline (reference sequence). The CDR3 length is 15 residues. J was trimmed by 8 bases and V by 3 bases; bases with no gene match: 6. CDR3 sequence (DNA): TGTGCCAGTAGTATTGGGACAGGGGGTTCGTATGAGCAGTTCTTC. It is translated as CASSIGTGGSYEQFF.

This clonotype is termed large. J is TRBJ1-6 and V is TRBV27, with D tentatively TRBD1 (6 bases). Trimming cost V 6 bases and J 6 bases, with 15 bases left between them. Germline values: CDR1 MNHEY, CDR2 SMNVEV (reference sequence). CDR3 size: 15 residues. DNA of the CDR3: TGTGCCAGCAGGGTTGGGGGGGCGTCTAATTCACCCCTCCACTTT. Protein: CASRVGGASNSPLHF.

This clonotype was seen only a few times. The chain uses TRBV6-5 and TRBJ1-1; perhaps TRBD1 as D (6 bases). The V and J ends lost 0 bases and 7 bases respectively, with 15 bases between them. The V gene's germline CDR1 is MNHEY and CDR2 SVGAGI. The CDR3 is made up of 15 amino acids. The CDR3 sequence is CASSYSYRDRVEAFF. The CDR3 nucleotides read TGTGCCAGCAGTTACTCCTACAGGGACCGCGTTGAAGCTTTCTTT.

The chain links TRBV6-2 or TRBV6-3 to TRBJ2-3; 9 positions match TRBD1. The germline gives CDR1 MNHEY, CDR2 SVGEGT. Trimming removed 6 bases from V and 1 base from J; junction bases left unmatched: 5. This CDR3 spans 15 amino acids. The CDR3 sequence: CASRPTGGGTDTQYF. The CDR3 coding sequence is TGTGCCAGCAGACCCACAGGGGGCGGCACAGATACGCAGTATTTT.

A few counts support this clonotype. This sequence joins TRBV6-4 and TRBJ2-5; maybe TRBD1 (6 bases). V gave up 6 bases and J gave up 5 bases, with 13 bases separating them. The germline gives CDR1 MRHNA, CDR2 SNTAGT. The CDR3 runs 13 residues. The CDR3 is CASRSQGRETQYF. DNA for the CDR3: TGTGCCAGCAGGTCACAGGGTCGGGAGACCCAGTACTTC.

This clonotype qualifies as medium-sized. DNA of the CDR3: TGTGCCACCAGCAGAGATATAAGGGCCTTTCAAGAGACCCAGTACTTC. The encoded protein is CATSRDIRAFQETQYF. The chain has TRBV15 and TRBJ2-5, with unresolved D. V dropped 0 bases and J dropped 2 bases, with 13 bases sitting between them. CDR1 LNHNV and CDR2 YYDKDF come from the germline V gene (reference sequence). The CDR3 spans 16 residues.